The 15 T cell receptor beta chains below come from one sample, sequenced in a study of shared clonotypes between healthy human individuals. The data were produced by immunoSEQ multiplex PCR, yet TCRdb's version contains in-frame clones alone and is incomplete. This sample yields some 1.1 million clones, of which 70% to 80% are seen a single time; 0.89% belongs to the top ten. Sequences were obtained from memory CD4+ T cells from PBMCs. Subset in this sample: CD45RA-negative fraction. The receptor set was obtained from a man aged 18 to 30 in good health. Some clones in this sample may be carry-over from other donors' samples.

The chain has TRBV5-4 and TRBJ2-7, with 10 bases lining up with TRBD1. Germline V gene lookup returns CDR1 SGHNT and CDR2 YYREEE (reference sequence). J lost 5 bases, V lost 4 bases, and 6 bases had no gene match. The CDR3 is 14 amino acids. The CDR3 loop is CASSRDRGDDEQYF. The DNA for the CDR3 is TGTGCCAGCAGCAGGGACAGGGGTGACGACGAGCAGTACTTC.

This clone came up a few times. The CDR3 protein is CSVKSGQVSEAFF. The CDR3 DNA reads as TGCAGCGTTAAATCAGGTCAGGTATCTGAAGCTTTCTTT. The V gene is TRBV29-1, the J gene TRBJ1-1; D is ambiguous. V was clipped by 5 bases and J by 6 bases, with 16 bases between them. Germline CDR1 SQVTM, CDR2 ANQGSEA. CDR3 length equals 13 residues.

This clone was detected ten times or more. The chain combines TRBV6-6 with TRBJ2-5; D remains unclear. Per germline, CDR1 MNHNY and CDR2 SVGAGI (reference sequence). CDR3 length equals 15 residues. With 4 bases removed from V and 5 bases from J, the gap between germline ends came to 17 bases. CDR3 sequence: CASSSPHDGGETQYF. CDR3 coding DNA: TGTGCCAGCAGTTCTCCCCACGACGGTGGGGAGACCCAGTACTTC.

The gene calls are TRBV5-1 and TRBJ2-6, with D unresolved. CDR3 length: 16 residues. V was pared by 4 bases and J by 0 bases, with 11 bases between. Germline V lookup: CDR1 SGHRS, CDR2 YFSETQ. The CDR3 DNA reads TGCGCCAGCAGCCCTCGGGCCAGCTCTGGGGCCAACGTCCTGACTTTC. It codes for CASSPRASSGANVLTF.

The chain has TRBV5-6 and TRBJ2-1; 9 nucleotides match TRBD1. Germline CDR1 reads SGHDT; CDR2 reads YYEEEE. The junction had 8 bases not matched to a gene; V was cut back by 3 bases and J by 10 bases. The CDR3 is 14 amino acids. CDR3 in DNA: TGTGCCAGCAGCTCGAACAGGGGGCAGGAAGAGCAGTTCTTC. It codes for CASSSNRGQEEQFF.

In DNA, the CDR3 is TGTGCCAGCAGTTACCCCCTCTCTAGCGGGAGGGTCCACGAGCAGTACTTC. It codes for CASSYPLSSGRVHEQYF. The V and J genes are TRBV6-7 and TRBJ2-7, with TRBD2 identical over 12 bases. TRBV6-7 is an open reading frame, and its role is uncertain. The V segment lost 2 bases and the J segment 5 bases; nucleotides outside the gene matches: 10. The CDR3 is made up of 17 amino acids.

CDR3 loop: CASRPTEVLNYGYTF. The CDR3 DNA reads as TGTGCCAGCAGGCCGACAGAGGTTCTAAACTATGGCTACACCTTC. V usage is TRBV28 and J usage is TRBJ1-2; D may be TRBD1 (5 bases). This CDR3 is built from 15 residues. Germline-derived CDR1 and CDR2 are MDHEN and SYDVKM. V was shortened by 6 bases and J by 2 bases, with 16 bases between the two germline ends.

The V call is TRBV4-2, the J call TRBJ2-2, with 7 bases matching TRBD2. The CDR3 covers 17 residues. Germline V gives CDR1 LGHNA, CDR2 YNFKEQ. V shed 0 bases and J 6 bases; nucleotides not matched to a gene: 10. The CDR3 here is CASSQDTGLPLPGELFF. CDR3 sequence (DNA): TGTGCCAGCAGCCAAGATACGGGACTACCATTACCCGGGGAGCTGTTTTTT.

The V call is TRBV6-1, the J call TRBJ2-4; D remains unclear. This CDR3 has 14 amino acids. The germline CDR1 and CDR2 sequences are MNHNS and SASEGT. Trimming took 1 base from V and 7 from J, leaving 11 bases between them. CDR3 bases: TGTGCCAGCAGTGAAGGTTTTTCTGCCAACATTCAGTACTTC. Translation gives CASSEGFSANIQYF.

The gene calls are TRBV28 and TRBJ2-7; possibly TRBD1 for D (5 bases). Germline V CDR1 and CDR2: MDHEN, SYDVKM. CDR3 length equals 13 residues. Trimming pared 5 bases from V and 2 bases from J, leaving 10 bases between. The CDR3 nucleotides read TGTGCCAGCAGTACAGGTTCCACCTACGAGCAGTACTTC. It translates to CASSTGSTYEQYF.

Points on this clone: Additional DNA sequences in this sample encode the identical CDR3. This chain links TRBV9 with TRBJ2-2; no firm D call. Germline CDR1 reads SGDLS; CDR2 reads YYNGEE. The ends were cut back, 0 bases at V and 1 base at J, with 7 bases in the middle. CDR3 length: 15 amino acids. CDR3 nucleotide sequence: TGTGCCAGCAGCGTAGGATCAAGGAACACCGGGGAGCTGTTTTTT. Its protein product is CASSVGSRNTGELFF. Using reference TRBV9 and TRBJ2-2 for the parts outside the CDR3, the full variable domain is DSGVTQTPKHLITATGQRVTLRCSPRSGDLSVYWYQQSLDQGLQFLIQYYNGEERAKGNILERFSAQQFPDLHSELNLSSLELGDSALYFCASSVGSRNTGELFFGEGSRLTVL.

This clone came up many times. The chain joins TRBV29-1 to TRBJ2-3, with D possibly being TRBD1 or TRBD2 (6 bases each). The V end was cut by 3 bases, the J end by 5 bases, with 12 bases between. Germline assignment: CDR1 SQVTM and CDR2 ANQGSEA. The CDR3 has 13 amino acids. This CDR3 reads CSVDRGRRDTQYF. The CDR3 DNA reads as TGCAGCGTTGACCGGGGGCGACGAGATACGCAGTATTTT.

The CDR3 loop is CASSRTWDRGTEAFF. The CDR3 nucleotides are TGCGCCAGCAGCCGGACCTGGGACAGGGGCACTGAAGCTTTCTTT. J is TRBJ1-1 and V is TRBV5-1; TRBD1 matches at 10 bases. CDR1 is SGHRS and CDR2 is YFSETQ in the germline V gene. V was clipped by 4 bases and J by 4 bases; unmatched bases: 7. There are 15 residues in the CDR3.

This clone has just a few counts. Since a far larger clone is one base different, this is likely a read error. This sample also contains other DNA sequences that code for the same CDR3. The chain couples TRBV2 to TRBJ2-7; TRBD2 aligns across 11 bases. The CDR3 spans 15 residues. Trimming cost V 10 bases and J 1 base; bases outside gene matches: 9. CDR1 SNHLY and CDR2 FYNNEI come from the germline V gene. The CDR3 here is CATPGASGRSYEQYF. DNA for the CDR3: TGTGCCACGCCCGGGGCTAGCGGGAGGTCCTACGAGCAGTACTTC. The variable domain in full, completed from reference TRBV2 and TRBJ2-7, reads EPEVTQTPSHQVTQMGQEVILRCVPISNHLYFYWYRQILGQKVEFLVSFYNNEISEKSEIFDDQFSVERPDGSNFTLKIRSTKLEDSAMYFCATPGASGRSYEQYFGPGTRLTVT.

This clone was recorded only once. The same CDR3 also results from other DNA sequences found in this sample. The DNA of the CDR3 is TGTGCCAGCAGCCTAGCGGGACTCTACAATGAGCAGTTCTTC. Protein product: CASSLAGLYNEQFF. This sequence joins TRBV11-2 and TRBJ2-1; 9 bases match TRBD2. J was trimmed by 3 bases and V by 5 bases; bases with no gene match: 2. The CDR3 sequence is 14 residues long. In germline, CDR1 is SGHAT, CDR2 FQNNGV.